The 18 T cell receptor beta chains below all came from one sample that was sequenced in a study of control samples from healthy donors and cancer patients. Assay: immunoSEQ multiplex PCR; the TCRdb copy retains only in-frame clones and omits some. The sample lists approximately 37,000 clones; 65% to 85% were seen once. The sequenced sample consisted of PBMCs. Every receptor here comes from a woman between 55 and 75 years old with lung cancer.

The chain has TRBV27 and TRBJ2-1; TRBD2 might be the D (6 bases). The CDR3 runs to 14 residues. Trimming left V 9 bases short and J 4 bases short, with 16 bases between. CDR1 and CDR2 (germline): MNHEY, SMNVEV (reference sequence). The CDR3 coding sequence is TGTGCCAGTGGGAGGCGCCCCCCATACAATGAGCAGTTCTTC. It is translated as CASGRRPPYNEQFF.

The rearrangement links TRBV3-1 (or the pseudogene TRBV3-2) to TRBJ2-6; the D gene could be TRBD1 or TRBD2 (5 bases each). Trimming removed 0 bases from V and 0 bases from J, with 18 bases in between. Germline CDR1 reads LGHDT; CDR2 reads YNNKEL (reference sequence). The CDR3 spans 20 residues. CDR3 nucleotides: TGTGCCAGCAGCCAAGACCCCCCCGGGACGGATAGCTCTGGGGCCAACGTCCTGACTTTC. Protein sequence: CASSQDPPGTDSSGANVLTF.

This CDR3 is CASRVLRGQETQYF. The CDR3 nucleotides are TGTGCCAGCAGGGTGCTTCGGGGCCAAGAGACCCAGTACTTC. The chain employs TRBV28 and TRBJ2-5; TRBD2 is a possible D gene (5 bases). CDR1 is MDHEN and CDR2 is SYDVKM in the germline V gene. V lost 6 bases to trimming and J lost 1 base, with 12 bases between them. The CDR3 extends over 14 amino acids.

The chain has TRBV5-1 and TRBJ2-7; 10 positions agree with TRBD2. CDR1 is SGHRS and CDR2 is YFSETQ in the germline V gene. V lost 2 bases, J lost 3 bases, and 2 bases stayed unmatched. The CDR3 totals 14 residues. CDR3 DNA sequence: TGCGCCAGCAGCTTATCTAGCGGGAGCTACGAGCAGTACTTC. Residues: CASSLSSGSYEQYF.

The rearrangement joins TRBV4-2 to TRBJ1-6; unclear D gene. The V end was cut by 1 base, the J end by 7 bases, with 5 bases between. The CDR3 spans 13 residues. Per germline, CDR1 LGHNA and CDR2 YNFKEQ. For the CDR3, the DNA is TGTGCCAGCAGCCAAGGTCGAAATTCACCCCTCCACTTT. Residues: CASSQGRNSPLHF.

The rearrangement uses TRBV7-2 and TRBJ2-7; 7 bases are shared with TRBD2. CDR1 and CDR2 (germline): SGHTA, FQGNSA. There are 17 residues in the CDR3. J gave up 3 bases and V 1 base, and 12 bases lay outside the gene matches. The CDR3 spells CASSLGRGAGRNYEQYF. CDR3 nucleotide sequence: TGTGCCAGCAGCTTAGGGCGCGGAGCGGGACGAAACTACGAGCAGTACTTC.

The chain has TRBV25-1 and TRBJ2-3; 8 nucleotides match TRBD2. The V and J ends lost 1 base and 2 bases, in that order; junction bases with no gene match: 2. Germline lookup yields CDR1 MGHDK and CDR2 SYGVNS. This CDR3 spans 15 amino acids. The CDR3 DNA is TGTGCCAGCAGTGAATTGCGGGGGGACACAGATACGCAGTATTTT. Translation: CASSELRGDTDTQYF.

This chain connects TRBV6-1 to TRBJ1-6, with D unresolved. Germline V gene lookup returns CDR1 MNHNS and CDR2 SASEGT. CDR3 length equals 12 residues. Between the trimmed V and J ends, which lost 2 bases and 7 bases, there was a span of 3 bases. CDR3: CASSERNSPLHF. CDR3 nucleotide sequence: TGTGCCAGCAGTGAACGAAATTCACCCCTCCACTTT.

The chain has TRBV6-5 and TRBJ2-3; TRBD1 aligns across 7 bases. This CDR3 has 15 amino acids. Unmatched junction bases numbered 8, after V lost 4 bases and J lost 4 bases. The germline gives CDR1 MNHEY, CDR2 SVGAGI. In nucleotides, the CDR3 is TGTGCCAGCAGTTCGCCGGGACAGTCAGCAGATACGCAGTATTTT. Amino acid sequence: CASSSPGQSADTQYF.

The chain couples TRBV7-2 to TRBJ1-5; the match to TRBD1 covers 8 bases. Germline V gene lookup returns CDR1 SGHTA and CDR2 FQGNSA. This CDR3 has 14 residues. Trimming removed 6 bases from V and 6 bases from J; junction bases left unmatched: 7. CDR3 in DNA: TGTGCCAGCAGGTCTTACAGGGGGTCTCAGCCCCAGCATTTT. This sequence encodes CASRSYRGSQPQHF.

V is TRBV3-1 (or the pseudogene TRBV3-2) and J is TRBJ1-3; D not certain. V dropped 6 bases and J dropped 5 bases, with 5 bases sitting between them. Per germline, CDR1 LGHDT and CDR2 YNNKEL (reference sequence). The CDR3 is 11 residues long. In DNA form, the CDR3 reads TGTGCCAGCAGGGGGAGAAACACCATATATTTT. Amino acids: CASRGRNTIYF.

The gene calls are TRBV12-5 and TRBJ1-2; D is ambiguous. The CDR3 totals 16 residues. The germline CDR1 and CDR2 sequences are LGHNT and FRNRAP. The V and J ends lost 5 bases and 8 bases respectively, with 24 bases between them. This chain's CDR3 is CASGLLAGTSPGGYTF. The CDR3 DNA reads TGTGCTAGTGGTCTACTGGCCGGAACCAGCCCGGGGGGCTACACCTTC. Full variable domain (remainder filled in from reference TRBV12-5 and TRBJ1-2): DARVTQTPRHKVTEMGQEVTMRCQPILGHNTVFWYRQTMMQGLELLAYFRNRAPLDDSGMPKDRFSAEMPDATLATLKIQPSEPRDSAVYFCASGLLAGTSPGGYTFGSGTRLTVV.

V is TRBV27 and J is TRBJ2-7, with D perhaps TRBD1 (6 bases). Trimming took off 3 bases at V and 2 bases at J, with 11 bases between the two ends. The CDR3 consists of 14 residues. Germline CDR1 and CDR2: MNHEY and SMNVEV (reference sequence). The CDR3 loop reads CASSFGDTTYEQYF. Here the CDR3 DNA reads TGTGCCAGCAGTTTTGGGGACACTACCTACGAGCAGTACTTC.

CDR3 residues: CASSFVAGYTDTQYF. CDR3 coding DNA: TGTGCCAGCAGCTTCGTAGCGGGTTACACAGATACGCAGTATTTT. The V and J genes are TRBV7-9 and TRBJ2-3; 7 positions match TRBD2. The CDR3 covers 15 residues. V lost 3 bases and J lost 2; bases outside the gene matches: 5. CDR1 and CDR2 from the germline V gene are SEHNR and FQNEAQ (reference sequence).

The rearrangement uses TRBV9 and TRBJ2-3; TRBD2 aligns across 11 bases. V trimming: 0 bases; J trimming: 2 bases; junction bases outside the gene matches: 2. Germline-derived CDR1 and CDR2 are SGDLS and YYNGEE. The CDR3 loop spans 16 amino acids. The CDR3 is CASSVGGLADTDTQYF. In nucleotides, the CDR3 is TGTGCCAGCAGCGTAGGGGGACTAGCGGACACAGATACGCAGTATTTT.

The table lists this clone with a count of one. This chain joins TRBV7-9 and TRBJ2-1; D gene unclear. The V gene lost 0 bases and the J gene lost 3 bases, with 0 bases spanning the gap. The CDR3 consists of 12 residues. Germline V gene lookup returns CDR1 SEHNR and CDR2 FQNEAQ (reference sequence). DNA of the CDR3: TGTGCCAGCAGCTTAGCCTACAATGAGCAGTTCTTC. Its protein is CASSLAYNEQFF.

A single count supports this clone. The chain recombines TRBV2 with TRBJ1-1, with a weak D call TRBD1 (5 bases). This CDR3 spans 13 amino acids. V lost 10 bases to trimming and J lost 4 bases, with 16 bases between them. The germline CDR1 and CDR2 sequences are SNHLY and FYNNEI. CDR3 sequence reads: CAIPGPPGTEAFF. In DNA, the CDR3 is TGTGCCATTCCGGGACCCCCAGGCACTGAAGCTTTCTTT.

CDR3 DNA sequence: TGTGCCAGCAGCTGGGATCAAACGAGGTCACCCCTCCACTTT. Amino acid sequence: CASSWDQTRSPLHF. This chain joins TRBV5-5 and TRBJ1-6; D is ambiguous. Trimming pared 3 bases from V and 10 bases from J, leaving 14 bases between. The germline gives CDR1 SGHKS, CDR2 YYEKEE (reference sequence). The CDR3 extends over 14 amino acids.